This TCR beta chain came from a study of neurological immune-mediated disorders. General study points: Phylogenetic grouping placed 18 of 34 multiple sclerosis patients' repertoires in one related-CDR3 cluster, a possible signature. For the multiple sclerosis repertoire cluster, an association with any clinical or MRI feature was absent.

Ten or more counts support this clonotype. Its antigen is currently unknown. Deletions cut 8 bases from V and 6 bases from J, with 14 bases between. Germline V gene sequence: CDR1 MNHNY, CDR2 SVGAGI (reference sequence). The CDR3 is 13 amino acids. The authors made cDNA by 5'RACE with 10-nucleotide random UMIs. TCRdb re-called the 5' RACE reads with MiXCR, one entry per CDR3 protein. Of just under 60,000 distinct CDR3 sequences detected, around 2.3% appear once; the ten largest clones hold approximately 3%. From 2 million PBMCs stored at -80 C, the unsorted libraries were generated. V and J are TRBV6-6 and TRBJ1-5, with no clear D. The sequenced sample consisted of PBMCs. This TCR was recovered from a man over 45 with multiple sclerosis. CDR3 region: CASVIFWGQPQHF. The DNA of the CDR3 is TGTGCCAGCGTAATTTTCTGGGGTCAGCCCCAGCATTTT.